The 15 T cell receptor beta chains reported below all come from one sample, sequenced in a study of graft-versus-host responses after intestinal transplantation. TCRdb's copy holds only in-frame clones and misses some; the assay was immunoSEQ multiplex PCR. The data contain tens of thousands of clones, about nine tenths of them singletons. Antigens for these TCRs are unknown. The sample here was unstimulated CD4+ T cells sorted from spleen or lymph node cells, taken before intestinal transplant. The receptors were sampled from a human donor who received an intestinal transplant.

Worth noting for this clone: The junction differs from germline at one of its ends, possibly a read error. The gene calls are TRBV6-5 and TRBJ1-1; perhaps TRBD1 as D (5 bases). The CDR3 totals 14 residues. Looked up from germline, CDR1 is MNHEY and CDR2 is SVGAGI. CDR3 DNA: TGTGCCAGCAGTTATGGGGGGGTGAAGACTGAAGCTTTCTTT. This sequence encodes CASSYGGVKTEAFF.

The chain links TRBV5-5 to TRBJ2-6; TRBD1 might be the D (6 bases). The CDR3 contains 18 residues. V dropped 4 bases and J dropped 0 bases, with 17 bases sitting between them. CDR1 is SGHKS and CDR2 is YYEKEE in the germline V gene (reference sequence). Written as DNA, the CDR3 is TGTGCCAGCAGCCTCGCCGGACAGAGCCCCTCTGGGGCCAACGTCCTGACTTTC. It is translated as CASSLAGQSPSGANVLTF.

The chain joins TRBV6-5 to TRBJ2-1; 9 bases match TRBD1. This CDR3 has 15 amino acids. V was clipped by 6 bases and J by 9 bases; unmatched bases: 12. Germline V gives CDR1 MNHEY, CDR2 SVGAGI. CDR3 in DNA: TGTGCCAGCAGGACACTAACAGGGGGCTGGGTTGAGCAGTTCTTC. It specifies CASRTLTGGWVEQFF.

This chain uses TRBV5-1 with TRBJ1-4, with TRBD1 as a possible D gene (5 bases). This CDR3 spans 15 amino acids. Trimming left V 4 bases short and J 0 bases short, with 10 bases between. The germline gives CDR1 SGHRS, CDR2 YFSETQ. The chain's CDR3 is CASSPTTATNEKLFF. The CDR3 DNA follows: TGCGCCAGCAGCCCGACGACAGCAACTAATGAAAAACTGTTTTTT.

The chain combines TRBV11-2 with TRBJ2-3; 13 bases map to TRBD2. Germline values: CDR1 SGHAT, CDR2 FQNNGV. The CDR3 has 16 residues. Unmatched junction bases numbered 7, after V lost 2 bases and J lost 8 bases. This CDR3 is CASSLLTSGGASTQYF. In DNA, the CDR3 is TGTGCCAGCAGCTTACTAACTAGCGGGGGGGCGAGTACGCAGTATTTT. The full variable domain, in which reference TRBV11-2 and TRBJ2-3 provide the parts outside the CDR3, is EAGVAQSPRYKIIEKRQSVAFWCNPISGHATLYWYQQILGQGPKLLIQFQNNGVVDDSQLPKDRFSAERLKGVDSTLKIQPAKLEDSAVYLCASSLLTSGGASTQYFGPGTRLTVL.

This clone was picked up one time. The V and J genes are TRBV10-2 and TRBJ1-2, with TRBD1 matching over 10 bases. Unmatched junction bases numbered 3, after V lost 4 bases and J lost 4 bases. Germline assignment: CDR1 WSHSY and CDR2 SAAADI. The CDR3 loop spans 14 amino acids. The CDR3, as DNA: TGCGCCAGCAGTGGACAGGGGGCGGGCTATGGCTACACCTTC. Protein product: CASSGQGAGYGYTF.

The V call is TRBV18, the J call TRBJ2-7, with 7 bases matching TRBD1. The CDR3 spans 13 residues. Trimming at V came to 3 bases and at J to 3 bases, leaving 2 bases not matched to a gene. From germline, CDR1 is KGHSH and CDR2 LQKENI. CDR3 nucleotides: TGTGCCAGCTCACCGGACAGGAGCTACGAGCAGTACTTC. Amino acid sequence: CASSPDRSYEQYF. The complete variable domain, with remaining parts taken from reference TRBV18 and TRBJ2-7, reads NAGVMQNPRHLVRRRGQEARLRCSPMKGHSHVYWYRQLPEEGLKFMVYLQKENIIDESGMPKERFSAEFPKEGPSILRIQQVVRGDSAAYFCASSPDRSYEQYFGPGTRLTVT.

This rearrangement joins TRBV6-1 to TRBJ2-5; D perhaps matches TRBD1 (5 bases). Germline lookup yields CDR1 MNHNS and CDR2 SASEGT. The CDR3 covers 13 residues. V lost 3 bases and J 1 base, leaving 6 bases between the germline ends. The CDR3 region is CASSEGPQETQYF. The CDR3 DNA sequence: TGTGCCAGCAGTGAGGGGCCCCAAGAGACCCAGTACTTC.

The sample holds one count of this clone. The rearrangement uses TRBV4-1 and TRBJ2-3, with 12 bases identical to TRBD2. The J segment lost 3 bases and the V segment lost 0 bases, leaving 4 bases of the junction unmatched. The germline CDR1 and CDR2 sequences are MGHRA and YSYEKL. This CDR3 has 17 residues. The CDR3 sequence is CASSQDPSGGATDTQYF. DNA of the CDR3: TGCGCCAGCAGCCAAGACCCTAGCGGGGGGGCAACAGATACGCAGTATTTT.

This sequence joins TRBV9 and TRBJ2-7; no clear D gene. CDR3 length equals 13 residues. Trimming took off 4 bases at V and 3 bases at J, with 11 bases between the two ends. CDR1 is SGDLS and CDR2 is YYNGEE in the germline V gene. The CDR3 region is CASSPEQNYEQYF. The DNA for the CDR3 is TGTGCCAGCAGCCCGGAGCAAAACTACGAGCAGTACTTC.

The rearrangement uses TRBV5-5 and TRBJ1-2; D ambiguous. Trimming shortened V by 1 base and J by 3 bases, and 10 bases separated the two germline ends. Per the germline V gene, CDR1 is SGHKS and CDR2 is YYEKEE (reference sequence). The CDR3 consists of 14 residues. The CDR3 reads CASSLSSRDYGYTF. Written as DNA, the CDR3 is TGTGCCAGCAGCTTGAGCTCGAGGGACTATGGCTACACCTTC.

The V call is TRBV10-1, the J call TRBJ1-1, with 7 bases that match TRBD1. The CDR3 is 18 amino acids. Germline CDR1 WNHNN, CDR2 SYGVQD (reference sequence). V shed 4 bases and J 5 bases; nucleotides not matched to a gene: 19. As DNA, the CDR3 is TGCGCCAGCAGTGGCCCTATTGGTAGTAGGACAGGAGCTACTGAAGCTTTCTTT. This codes for CASSGPIGSRTGATEAFF.

The chain employs TRBV2 and TRBJ1-6, with D unresolved. The CDR3 contains 14 residues. Germline V gene sequence: CDR1 SNHLY, CDR2 FYNNEI. V was trimmed by 7 bases and J by 3 bases, leaving 10 bases between them. The CDR3 region is CASKEGYYNSPLHF. The CDR3 DNA sequence: TGTGCCAGCAAGGAGGGTTACTATAATTCACCCCTCCACTTT.

The rearrangement links TRBV19 to TRBJ1-5; 9 nucleotides match TRBD1. This CDR3 is built from 13 residues. The germline CDR1 and CDR2 sequences are LNHDA and SQIVND (reference sequence). V shed 11 bases, J shed 9 bases, and the junction held 11 bases outside the gene matches. CDR3 sequence (DNA): TGTGCCGGCAAAGGACAGGGGTCCGGGCCCCAGCATTTT. This codes for CAGKGQGSGPQHF.

This chain uses TRBV25-1 with TRBJ2-7, with TRBD2 identical over 11 bases. V shed 4 bases, J shed 7 bases, and the junction held 9 bases outside the gene matches. Germline loops: CDR1 MGHDK, CDR2 SYGVNS. The CDR3 loop spans 15 amino acids. CDR3 region: CASSVLSGGAREQYF. CDR3 sequence (DNA): TGTGCCAGCAGTGTCCTTAGCGGGGGGGCCAGGGAGCAGTACTTC.